This T cell receptor beta chain was found in a study of blood T cell repertoires in COVID-19. Overall study context: The United States, Italy and Spain supplied acute and convalescent COVID-19 samples. Nucleic acid was either cDNA or gDNA, and it came from T cells, B-cell-depleted T cells, or PBMCs.

Generated by immunoSEQ multiplex PCR, the TCRdb table keeps only in-frame clones and is missing some. The table lists approximately 250,000 clones, approximately 89% of them singletons. Trimming shortened V by 6 bases and J by 7 bases, and 12 bases separated the two germline ends. Germline CDR1 MNHEY, CDR2 SVGAGI. This CDR3 region has 12 residues. During active infection, Seattle patients enrolled and were then monitored through disease. Material for sequencing was peripheral blood. This clonotype was obtained from a woman in her seventies with COVID-19, enrolled during active disease. J is TRBJ1-1 and V is TRBV6-5, with D unresolved. The CDR3, as DNA: TGTGCCAGCAGGAGGCGGTTTGGTGAAGCTTTCTTT. It codes for CASRRRFGEAFF.